These 7 T cell receptor beta chains were sequenced from one sample in a study of T-cell reconstitution after alpha-beta-depleted transplantation in children (dated by TCRdb to about 2016). The library was built by means of PCR. Sequencing relied on an Illumina HiSeq 2500. TCR libraries were prepared with molecular barcoding, using unique molecular identifiers to normalize TCRbeta repertoire quantification. Using fastp trimming at Q25 and MiXCR clonotype assembly, TCRdb reanalyzed the public sequencing data and kept in-frame beta chains. Rows with a matching CDR3 protein are joined into one entry that keeps the most common DNA and genes. This sample has fewer than 450,000 distinct CDR3 sequences in its table, and about 17% of those were observed once. The ten largest clones take up around two fifths of the sample. The treatment or condition label, read with the paper, signifies: allogeneic hematopoietic cell transplantation with graft depleted of TCRalphabeta T cells and CD19 B cells.

The sequencing used PBMCs, mostly from graft donor cells, collected 360 days after TCRalphabeta/CD19-depleted stem cell transplant. Source of these receptors: a male patient between 2 and 15 years old who had a stem cell transplant for acute lymphoblastic leukemia, so the T cells may come from the graft donor.

This clonotype was counted a few times. The chain has TRBV10-3 and TRBJ2-3; 7 nucleotides agree with TRBD1. CDR1 and CDR2 from the germline V gene are ENHRY and SYGVKD. The CDR3 is 13 amino acids. The V and J ends lost 10 bases and 1 base, in that order; junction bases with no gene match: 5. As DNA, the CDR3 is TGTGCCACCACCGACAGGGGCACAGATACGCAGTATTTT. Translating gives CATTDRGTDTQYF.

This rearrangement joins TRBV9 to TRBJ2-7, with D possibly matching TRBD1 (6 bases). This CDR3 contains 15 residues. Germline lookup yields CDR1 SGDLS and CDR2 YYNGEE. V was shortened by 0 bases and J by 3 bases, with 13 bases between the two germline ends. CDR3 protein: CASSVEDSLVYEQYF. The CDR3, as DNA: TGTGCCAGCAGCGTAGAGGACAGTCTTGTCTACGAGCAGTACTTC.

This clonotype came up a few times. The rearrangement links TRBV12-3 or TRBV12-4 to TRBJ2-1, with 8 bases identical to TRBD2. V lost 2 bases and J lost 3; bases outside the gene matches: 9. This CDR3 is 17 amino acids long. The CDR3 region is CASSLSVSGSFYNEQFF. For the CDR3, the DNA is TGTGCCAGCAGTTTATCCGTGAGCGGGAGCTTCTACAATGAGCAGTTCTTC.

V usage is TRBV29-1 and J usage is TRBJ1-6; D remains unclear. CDR1 is SQVTM, CDR2 ANQGSEA, per germline. CDR3 length equals 11 residues. V shed 5 bases and J shed 13 bases, with 12 bases lying between them. The CDR3 DNA reads TGCAGCGTTCTTGGCGACCTGCCCCTCCACTTT. This translates into CSVLGDLPLHF.

The chain combines TRBV9 with TRBJ2-1; D is uncertain. Deletions cut 2 bases from V and 6 bases from J, with 3 bases between. Looked up from germline, CDR1 is SGDLS and CDR2 is YYNGEE. The CDR3 contains 11 residues. The CDR3 loop is CASSVSNEQFF. DNA for the CDR3: TGTGCCAGCAGCGTTAGCAATGAGCAGTTCTTC. The variable domain in full, completed from reference TRBV9 and TRBJ2-1, reads DSGVTQTPKHLITATGQRVTLRCSPRSGDLSVYWYQQSLDQGLQFLIQYYNGEERAKGNILERFSAQQFPDLHSELNLSSLELGDSALYFCASSVSNEQFFGPGTRLTVL.

CDR3 sequence reads: CASSLELPRWREWNEQFF. The CDR3 DNA sequence: TGCGCCAGCAGCTTGGAACTTCCTAGGTGGCGGGAGTGGAATGAGCAGTTCTTC. The chain has TRBV5-1 and TRBJ2-1; TRBD2 aligns across 7 bases. CDR1 and CDR2 from the germline V gene are SGHRS and YFSETQ. The J segment lost 7 bases and the V segment lost 0 bases, leaving 16 bases of the junction unmatched. The CDR3 runs to 18 residues.

In its sample, this clonotype was seen many times. This rearrangement joins TRBV27 to TRBJ2-3; 7 bases fit TRBD2. Germline trimming cut 5 bases from V and 2 bases from J; bases unmatched to any gene: 13. This CDR3 contains 17 residues. Per the germline V gene, CDR1 is MNHEY and CDR2 is SMNVEV (reference sequence). The CDR3 coding sequence is TGTGCCAGCAGTCAGACGGGGAGGGCCGGGAACACAGATACGCAGTATTTT. Amino acids: CASSQTGRAGNTDTQYF.